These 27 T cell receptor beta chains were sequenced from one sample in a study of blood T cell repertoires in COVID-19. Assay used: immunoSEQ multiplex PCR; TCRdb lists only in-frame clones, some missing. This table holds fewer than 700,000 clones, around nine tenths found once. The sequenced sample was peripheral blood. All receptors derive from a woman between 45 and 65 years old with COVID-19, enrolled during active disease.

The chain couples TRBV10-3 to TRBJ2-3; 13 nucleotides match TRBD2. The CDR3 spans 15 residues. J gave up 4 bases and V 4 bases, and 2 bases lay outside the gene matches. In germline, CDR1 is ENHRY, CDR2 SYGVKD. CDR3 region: CAISGTSGGADTQYF. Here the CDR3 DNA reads TGTGCCATCAGTGGGACTAGCGGGGGAGCAGATACGCAGTATTTT.

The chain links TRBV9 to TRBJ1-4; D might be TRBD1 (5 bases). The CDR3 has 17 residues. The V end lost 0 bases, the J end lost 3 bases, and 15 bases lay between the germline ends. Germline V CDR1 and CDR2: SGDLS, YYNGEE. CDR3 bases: TGTGCCAGCAGCGTAGCCGGTGGGGGGATTGCTAATGAAAAACTGTTTTTT. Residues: CASSVAGGGIANEKLFF.

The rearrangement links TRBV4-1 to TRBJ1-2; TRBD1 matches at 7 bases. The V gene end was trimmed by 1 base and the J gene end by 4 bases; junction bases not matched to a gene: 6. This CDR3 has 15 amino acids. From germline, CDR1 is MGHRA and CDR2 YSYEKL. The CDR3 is CASSQAPTGSYGYTF. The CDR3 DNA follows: TGCGCCAGCAGCCAAGCACCGACAGGGTCCTATGGCTACACCTTC.

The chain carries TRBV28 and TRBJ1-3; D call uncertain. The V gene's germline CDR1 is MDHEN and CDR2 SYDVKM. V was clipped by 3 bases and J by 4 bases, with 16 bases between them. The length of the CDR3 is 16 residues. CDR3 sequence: CASSLALGGYGNTIYF. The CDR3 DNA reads TGTGCCAGCAGTTTGGCCCTTGGCGGGTACGGAAACACCATATATTTT.

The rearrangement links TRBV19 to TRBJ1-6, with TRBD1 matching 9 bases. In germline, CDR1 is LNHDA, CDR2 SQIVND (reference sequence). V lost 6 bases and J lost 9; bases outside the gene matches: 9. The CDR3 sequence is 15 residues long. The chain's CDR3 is CASRGTGMRSSPLHF. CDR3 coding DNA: TGTGCCAGTAGAGGGACAGGGATGAGAAGTTCACCCCTCCACTTT.

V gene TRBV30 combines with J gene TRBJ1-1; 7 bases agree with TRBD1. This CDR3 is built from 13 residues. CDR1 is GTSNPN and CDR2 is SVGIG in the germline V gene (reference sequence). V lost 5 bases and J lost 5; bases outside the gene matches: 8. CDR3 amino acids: CAWEGRGRTEAFF. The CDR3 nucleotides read TGTGCCTGGGAGGGCAGGGGGAGAACTGAAGCTTTCTTT.

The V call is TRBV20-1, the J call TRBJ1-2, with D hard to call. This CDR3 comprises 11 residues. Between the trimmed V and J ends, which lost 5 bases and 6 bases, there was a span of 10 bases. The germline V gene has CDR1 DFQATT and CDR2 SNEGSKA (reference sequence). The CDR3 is CSAPRGHGYTF. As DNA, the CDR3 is TGCAGTGCTCCCCGTGGCCATGGCTACACCTTC.

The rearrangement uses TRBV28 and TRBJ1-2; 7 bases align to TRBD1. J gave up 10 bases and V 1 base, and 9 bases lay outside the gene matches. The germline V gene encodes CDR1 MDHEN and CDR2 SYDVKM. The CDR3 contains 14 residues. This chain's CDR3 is CASSLFRQGTDYTF. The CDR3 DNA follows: TGTGCCAGCAGTTTATTCCGACAGGGAACAGACTACACCTTC.

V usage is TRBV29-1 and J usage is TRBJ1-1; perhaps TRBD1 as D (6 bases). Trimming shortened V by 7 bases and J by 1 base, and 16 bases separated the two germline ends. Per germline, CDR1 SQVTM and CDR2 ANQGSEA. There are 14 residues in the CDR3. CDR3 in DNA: TGCAGCGCCACCCCCGGGGGGCGGAACACTGAAGCTTTCTTT. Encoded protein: CSATPGGRNTEAFF.

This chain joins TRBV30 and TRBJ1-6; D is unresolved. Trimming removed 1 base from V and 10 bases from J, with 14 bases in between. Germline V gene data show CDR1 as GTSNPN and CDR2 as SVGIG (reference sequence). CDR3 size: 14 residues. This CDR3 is CAWSEGGIESPLHF. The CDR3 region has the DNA TGTGCCTGGAGTGAGGGAGGGATAGAATCACCCCTCCACTTT.

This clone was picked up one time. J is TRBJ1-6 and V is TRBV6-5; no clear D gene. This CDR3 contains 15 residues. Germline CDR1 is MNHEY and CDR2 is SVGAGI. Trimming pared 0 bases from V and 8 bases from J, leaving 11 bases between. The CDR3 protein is CASSYSSEVDSPLHF. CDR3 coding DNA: TGTGCCAGCAGTTACTCCTCGGAGGTGGATTCACCCCTCCACTTT.

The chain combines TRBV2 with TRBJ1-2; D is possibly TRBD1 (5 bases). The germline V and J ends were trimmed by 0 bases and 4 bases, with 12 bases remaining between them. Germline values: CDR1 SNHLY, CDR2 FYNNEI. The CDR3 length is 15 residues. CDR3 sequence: CASSEAQTGTYGYTF. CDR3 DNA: TGTGCCAGCAGTGAAGCGCAAACAGGAACCTATGGCTACACCTTC.

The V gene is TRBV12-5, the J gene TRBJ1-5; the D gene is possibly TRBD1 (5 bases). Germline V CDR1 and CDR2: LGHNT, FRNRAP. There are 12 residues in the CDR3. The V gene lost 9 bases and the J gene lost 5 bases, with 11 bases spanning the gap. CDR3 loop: CARKTVYQPQHF. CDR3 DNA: TGTGCTAGGAAGACAGTCTATCAGCCCCAGCATTTT.

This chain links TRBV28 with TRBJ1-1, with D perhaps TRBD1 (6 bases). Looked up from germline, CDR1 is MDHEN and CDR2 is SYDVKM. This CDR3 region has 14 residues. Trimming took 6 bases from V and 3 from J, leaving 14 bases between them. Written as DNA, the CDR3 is TGTGCCAGCAGGCCAGGGGCGAGGTACACTGAAGCTTTCTTT. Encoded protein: CASRPGARYTEAFF.

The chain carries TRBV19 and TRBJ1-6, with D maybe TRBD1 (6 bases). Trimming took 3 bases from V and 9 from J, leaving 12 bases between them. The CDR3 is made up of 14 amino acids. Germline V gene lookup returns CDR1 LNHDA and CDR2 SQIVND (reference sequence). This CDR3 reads CASSIEGEGSPLHF. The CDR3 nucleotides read TGTGCCAGTAGTATCGAGGGGGAAGGTTCACCCCTCCACTTT.

CDR3 residues: CASSKPESGTYEQYF. CDR3 coding DNA: TGTGCCAGCAGTAAACCCGAAAGCGGCACCTACGAGCAGTACTTC. The chain employs TRBV6-5 and TRBJ2-7, with a possible D match to TRBD2 (5 bases). From germline, CDR1 is MNHEY and CDR2 SVGAGI. The length of the CDR3 is 15 residues. Trimming stripped 5 bases from V and 2 bases from J, with 16 bases between.

This CDR3 is CASSDRTGSNEKLFF. Here the CDR3 DNA reads TGTGCCAGCAGTGATAGGACAGGGTCAAATGAAAAACTGTTTTTT. This chain joins TRBV2 and TRBJ1-4; 8 bases agree with TRBD1. This CDR3 comprises 15 residues. The germline V gene encodes CDR1 SNHLY and CDR2 FYNNEI. J lost 5 bases, V lost 3 bases, and 5 bases had no gene match.

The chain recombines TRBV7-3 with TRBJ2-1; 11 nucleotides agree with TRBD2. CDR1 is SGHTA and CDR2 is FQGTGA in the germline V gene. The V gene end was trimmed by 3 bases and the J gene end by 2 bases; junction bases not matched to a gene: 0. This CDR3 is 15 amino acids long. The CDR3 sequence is CASSFSGGAYNEQFF. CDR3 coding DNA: TGTGCCAGCAGCTTTAGCGGGGGGGCCTACAATGAGCAGTTCTTC.

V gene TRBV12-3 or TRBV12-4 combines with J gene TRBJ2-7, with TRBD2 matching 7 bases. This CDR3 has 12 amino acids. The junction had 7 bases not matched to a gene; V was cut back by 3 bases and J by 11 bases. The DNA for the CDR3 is TGTGCCAGCAGTTTTGGGGAGGGACCGGAGTACTTC. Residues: CASSFGEGPEYF.

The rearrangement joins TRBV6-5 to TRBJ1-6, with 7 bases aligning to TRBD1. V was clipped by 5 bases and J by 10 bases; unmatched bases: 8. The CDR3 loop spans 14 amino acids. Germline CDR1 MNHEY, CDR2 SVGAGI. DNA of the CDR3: TGTGCCAGCAGTCTTTCAGGGGGAAGCTCACCCCTCCACTTT. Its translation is CASSLSGGSSPLHF.

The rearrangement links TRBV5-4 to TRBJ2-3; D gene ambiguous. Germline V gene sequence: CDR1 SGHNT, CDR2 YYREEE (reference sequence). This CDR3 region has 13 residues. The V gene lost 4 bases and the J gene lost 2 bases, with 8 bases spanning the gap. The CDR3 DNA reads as TGTGCCAGCAGCCCTTGGGCCACAGATACGCAGTATTTT. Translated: CASSPWATDTQYF.

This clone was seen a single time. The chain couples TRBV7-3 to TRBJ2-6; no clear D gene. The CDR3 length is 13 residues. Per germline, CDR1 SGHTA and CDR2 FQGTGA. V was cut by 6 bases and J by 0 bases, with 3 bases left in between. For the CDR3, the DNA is TGTGCCAGCAGTTACTCTGGGGCCAACGTCCTGACTTTC. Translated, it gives CASSYSGANVLTF.

CDR3 nucleotide sequence: TGCGCCAGCAGCCACCCAGACAGGGGGGGAGAGACCCAGTACTTC. Translation gives CASSHPDRGGETQYF. This chain joins TRBV4-1 and TRBJ2-5, with TRBD1 matching over 9 bases. With V trimmed by 3 bases and J by 4 bases, 6 bases remained unmatched. The germline V gene encodes CDR1 MGHRA and CDR2 YSYEKL. This CDR3 is built from 15 residues.

CDR3 residues: CASRMTGEVGAFF. CDR3 coding DNA: TGTGCCAGCAGAATGACAGGGGAGGTCGGAGCTTTCTTT. The chain couples TRBV12-3 or TRBV12-4 to TRBJ1-1; 8 bases fit TRBD1. This CDR3 contains 13 residues. The V segment lost 6 bases and the J segment 10 bases; nucleotides outside the gene matches: 10.

The CDR3 DNA sequence: TGTGCCAGCAGCCCTAACAGTTCCCCTCTCTACAATGAGCAGTTCTTC. It codes for CASSPNSSPLYNEQFF. The chain carries TRBV7-6 and TRBJ2-1; D ambiguous. Trimming shortened V by 5 bases and J by 3 bases, and 17 bases separated the two germline ends. The CDR3 covers 16 residues. Per germline, CDR1 SGHVS and CDR2 FNYEAQ.

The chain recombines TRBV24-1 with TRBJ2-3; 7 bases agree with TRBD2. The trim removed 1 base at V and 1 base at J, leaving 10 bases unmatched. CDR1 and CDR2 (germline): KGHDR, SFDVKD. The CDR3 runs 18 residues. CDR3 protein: CATSDFRQASGRTDTQYF. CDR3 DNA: TGTGCCACCAGTGATTTCAGGCAGGCTAGCGGCCGCACAGATACGCAGTATTTT.

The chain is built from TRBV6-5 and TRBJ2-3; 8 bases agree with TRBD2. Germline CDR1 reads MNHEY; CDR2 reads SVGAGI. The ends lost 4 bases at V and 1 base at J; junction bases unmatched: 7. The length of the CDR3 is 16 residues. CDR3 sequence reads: CASSSPGSGGTDTQYF. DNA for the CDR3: TGTGCCAGCAGTTCCCCGGGTAGCGGGGGCACAGATACGCAGTATTTT.